Below, one TCR beta chain is given with its context. Antigen specificity is unknown. The sample's time point: newly diagnosed GD, antithyroid drugs for less than 3 months. Extracted PBMC RNA gave rise to the TCR library. The sample originates from a study of regulatory T cells in long-lasting Graves disease. Turning to the study itself: Antithyroid drugs had been given to newly diagnosed Graves' patients for under 3 months. Broader study findings: Sharing of public clonotypes was greater in persistent patients (roughly 2,900) than in new patients (about 970). Rather than thyroid tissue, only peripheral blood underwent study. Segments TRBV28, TRBJ1-2 and TRBJ2-5 showed preferential usage in persistent disease.

To make TCR beta libraries, researchers used iRepertoire HTBI primers and Arm-PCR of CDR3 regions. One entry per CDR3 protein, called by TCRdb with MiXCR from the multiplex PCR reads. This sample has about 560,000 distinct CDR3 sequences, with 16% found just once. With 5 bases clipped from V and 3 bases from J, the junction kept 3 bases outside the gene matches. Germline lookup yields CDR1 DFQATT and CDR2 SNEGSKA (reference sequence). This CDR3 region has 13 residues. Another study also made use of these data, one on T cells in Graves' hyperthyroidism and ophthalmopathy.

The J gene is TRBJ2-1, the V gene TRBV20-1; 8 nucleotides align to TRBD1. This receptor was taken from a man younger than 35 with Graves disease. Sample: peripheral blood mononuclear cells (PBMCs), taken at new diagnosis, from a patient treated with antithyroid drugs. CDR3 sequence reads: CSASDRDYNEQFF. The DNA for the CDR3 is TGCAGTGCTTCGGACAGGGACTACAATGAGCAGTTCTTC.